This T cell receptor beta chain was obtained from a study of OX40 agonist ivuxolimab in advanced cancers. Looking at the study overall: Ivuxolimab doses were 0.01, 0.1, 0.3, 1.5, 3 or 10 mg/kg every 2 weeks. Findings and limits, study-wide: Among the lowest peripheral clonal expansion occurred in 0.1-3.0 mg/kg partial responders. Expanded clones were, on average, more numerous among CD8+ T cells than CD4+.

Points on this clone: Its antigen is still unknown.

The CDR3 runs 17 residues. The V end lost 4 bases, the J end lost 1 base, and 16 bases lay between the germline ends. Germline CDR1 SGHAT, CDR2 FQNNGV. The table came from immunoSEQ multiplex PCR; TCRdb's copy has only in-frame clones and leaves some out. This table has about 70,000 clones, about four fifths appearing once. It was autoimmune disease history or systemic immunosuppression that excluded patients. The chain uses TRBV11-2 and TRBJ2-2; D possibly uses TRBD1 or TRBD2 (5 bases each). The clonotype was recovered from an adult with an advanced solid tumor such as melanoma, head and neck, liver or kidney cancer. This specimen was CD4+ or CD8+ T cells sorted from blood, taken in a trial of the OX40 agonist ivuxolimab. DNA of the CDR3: TGTGCCAGCAGCTCGAGAACCGGGACCCAGAACACCGGGGAGCTGTTTTTT. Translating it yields CASSSRTGTQNTGELFF.